This T cell receptor (beta chain) emerged from a study of blood T cell repertoires in COVID-19. At the level of the study: The United States, Italy and Spain provided the acute and convalescent COVID-19 samples. T cells, B-cell-depleted T cells, or PBMCs supplied cDNA or gDNA.

Per the study methods: Amplified reference gene primers provided the basis for estimating nucleated cell counts. Repertoires were generated with immunoSEQ multiplex PCR, while TCRdb's copy carries only in-frame clones and drops some. V and J calls and clone size are given by that table; D and trimming were obtained from the DNA. The sample holds about 210,000 clones, 83% seen once. CDR3 length equals 15 residues. Per germline, CDR1 SGHTA and CDR2 FQGTGA. V gave up 2 bases and J gave up 4 bases, with 12 bases separating them. The chain is built from TRBV7-3 and TRBJ2-1; maybe TRBD2 (6 bases). The receptor was isolated from a middle-aged man with active or convalescent COVID-19. What was sequenced was peripheral blood. The CDR3 sequence: CASSLEAGPYNEQFF. The CDR3 DNA sequence: TGTGCCAGCAGCTTAGAGGCGGGGCCTTACAATGAGCAGTTCTTC.